This T cell receptor (beta chain) derives from a study of blood T cell repertoires in COVID-19. Across the study: T cells, B-cell-depleted T cells, or PBMCs supplied cDNA or gDNA.

This CDR3 region has 15 residues. Germline loops: CDR1 KGHDR, CDR2 SFDVKD. Deletions cut 4 bases from V and 0 bases from J, with 11 bases between. Clones were sequenced by immunoSEQ multiplex PCR, and TCRdb holds only the in-frame ones, with some missing. The table records approximately 140,000 clones, more than 80% of them present only once. V and J are TRBV24-1 and TRBJ1-1; D is undetermined. This TCR came from a human donor in a cohort sampled during active COVID-19. Sequencing was carried out using peripheral blood. CDR3 sequence reads: CATSEVLGMNTEAFF. The CDR3 DNA reads TGTGCCACCAGTGAAGTTCTGGGCATGAACACTGAAGCTTTCTTT.